The T cell receptor (beta chain) under discussion was sequenced for a study of blood T cell repertoires in COVID-19. Study-wide context: T cells, B-cell-depleted T cells, or PBMCs supplied cDNA or gDNA.

Clones were sequenced by immunoSEQ multiplex PCR, and TCRdb holds only the in-frame ones, with some missing. The table records under 200,000 clones, around 82% of them present only once. Material: PBMCs or T cells enriched from blood (not recorded which). This clonotype originated in a woman aged 55-75 years with acute COVID-19.

Here the CDR3 reads CASSPDRGGNEQFF. CDR3 coding DNA: TGTGCCAGCTCACCCGACAGGGGGGGCAATGAGCAGTTCTTC. This rearrangement joins TRBV18 to TRBJ2-1; 9 bases match TRBD1. V lost 3 bases, J lost 6 bases, and 3 bases stayed unmatched. From germline, CDR1 is KGHSH and CDR2 LQKENI. This CDR3 region has 14 residues.